These 20 T cell receptor beta chains share one sample of origin, sequenced in a study of cytomegalovirus exposure and HLA in healthy donors. The PCR contained 60 Vbeta and 13 Jbeta primers. Only in-frame clones appear in the TCRdb table, and some are missing; sequencing was by immunoSEQ multiplex PCR. The table lists about 210,000 clones, around four fifths of them singletons, with less than 2% in the top ten. Material: PBMCs. The source is a man between 40 and 49 years old in good health and CMV-seropositive.

The chain joins TRBV29-1 to TRBJ1-2; D not resolved. V was cut by 8 bases and J by 2 bases, with 9 bases left in between. This CDR3 comprises 11 residues. Germline V gives CDR1 SQVTM, CDR2 ANQGSEA. In DNA, the CDR3 is TGCAGCCTAGACGAAAACTATGGCTACACCTTC. Its translation is CSLDENYGYTF. Filled out from reference TRBV29-1 and TRBJ1-2, the complete variable domain reads SAVISQKPSRDICQRGTSLTIQCQVDSQVTMMFWYRQQPGQSLTLIATANQGSEATYESGFVIDKFPISRPNLTFSTLTVSNMSPEDSSIYLCSLDENYGYTFGSGTRLTVV.

The rearrangement uses TRBV28 and TRBJ2-1, with D perhaps TRBD1 (6 bases). CDR3 size: 16 residues. CDR1 is MDHEN and CDR2 is SYDVKM in the germline V gene. V was trimmed by 7 bases and J by 6 bases, leaving 22 bases between them. The CDR3, as DNA: TGTGCCAGCACAAGCGCTGGGGGCTTGCAGGGCAATGAGCAGTTCTTC. Translation: CASTSAGGLQGNEQFF.

This chain uses TRBV13 with TRBJ2-7; possibly TRBD2 for D (6 bases). CDR3 size: 15 residues. Trimming took 4 bases from V and 3 from J, leaving 16 bases between them. CDR1 PRHDT and CDR2 FYEKMQ come from the germline V gene (reference sequence). In DNA, the CDR3 is TGTGCCAGCAGCTCGGAGGAGGGAATAAGCTACGAGCAGTACTTC. Translation gives CASSSEEGISYEQYF.

In regard to this clone: This specimen includes other DNA sequences encoding the same CDR3. This chain connects TRBV29-1 to TRBJ1-1, with D perhaps matching TRBD1 (6 bases). The V gene's germline CDR1 is SQVTM and CDR2 ANQGSEA. Trimming shortened V by 0 bases and J by 5 bases, and 16 bases separated the two germline ends. The CDR3 has 15 amino acids. CDR3 bases: TGCAGCGTTGAAGAGTCGGGGGGCGCTTTAACTGAAGCTTTCTTT. Translating gives CSVEESGGALTEAFF.

The genes are TRBV6-6 and TRBJ2-5; tentative D call: TRBD2 (6 bases). Germline V CDR1 and CDR2: MNHNY, SVGAGI (reference sequence). Trimming took off 0 bases at V and 2 bases at J, with 13 bases between the two ends. The CDR3 length is 16 residues. The CDR3 coding sequence is TGTGCCAGCAGTTACTCGATCGGGGGAAAACAAGAGACCCAGTACTTC. It translates to CASSYSIGGKQETQYF.

The chain has TRBV7-2 and TRBJ2-2, with D unclear. The CDR3 contains 14 residues. Germline V gives CDR1 SGHTA, CDR2 FQGNSA. Deletions cut 4 bases from V and 1 base from J, with 7 bases between. The DNA for the CDR3 is TGTGCCAGCAGCTCTACAGTGAACACCGGGGAGCTGTTTTTT. It encodes CASSSTVNTGELFF.

This clone was observed a few times. The chain employs TRBV6-1 and TRBJ2-1; 9 bases match TRBD1. V was pared by 4 bases and J by 6 bases, with 13 bases of the junction left unmatched. The length of the CDR3 is 17 residues. Germline V gene sequence: CDR1 MNHNS, CDR2 SASEGT. The CDR3 DNA reads as TGTGCCAGCAGTGCCAATCAACCCGGGACAGGGACCAATGAGCAGTTCTTC. This translates into CASSANQPGTGTNEQFF.

This clone has a single count. The chain combines TRBV5-1 with TRBJ1-3; D perhaps matches TRBD1 (6 bases). The germline V and J ends were trimmed by 5 bases and 2 bases, with 14 bases remaining between them. Germline V gene lookup returns CDR1 SGHRS and CDR2 YFSETQ. This CDR3 contains 15 residues. CDR3 bases: TGCGCCAGCAGTATTACAGGGCCCCCTGGAAACACCATATATTTT. Residues: CASSITGPPGNTIYF.

The count of this clone is one. The rearrangement links TRBV6-5 to TRBJ1-2, with a weak D call TRBD1 (6 bases). The V and J ends lost 0 bases and 8 bases respectively, with 13 bases between them. The CDR3 runs 14 residues. Germline loops: CDR1 MNHEY, CDR2 SVGAGI. The CDR3 DNA reads TGTGCCAGCAGTTACTCGGGGGCAACGGGCGGCTACACCTTC. Residues: CASSYSGATGGYTF.

The V gene is TRBV28, the J gene TRBJ1-5; weak D call: TRBD1 (6 bases). The V gene's germline CDR1 is MDHEN and CDR2 SYDVKM. The CDR3 runs to 15 residues. Trimming cost V 2 bases and J 9 bases, with 17 bases left between them. This CDR3 is CASSLPGQHYSPQHF. The CDR3 bases are TGTGCCAGCAGTTTACCCGGACAGCACTATTCGCCCCAGCATTTT. Full variable domain (missing parts from reference TRBV28 and TRBJ1-5): DVKVTQSSRYLVKRTGEKVFLECVQDMDHENMFWYRQDPGLGLRLIYFSYDVKMKEKGDIPEGYSVSREKKERFSLILESASTNQTSMYLCASSLPGQHYSPQHFGDGTRLSIL.

The chain carries TRBV28 and TRBJ1-2; D is undetermined. Trimming removed 6 bases from V and 4 bases from J, with 18 bases in between. The V gene's germline CDR1 is MDHEN and CDR2 SYDVKM. The CDR3 is 15 residues long. The CDR3, as DNA: TGTGCCAGCAGCTACTCTTTAATCGAGGGCTATGGCTACACCTTC. This sequence encodes CASSYSLIEGYGYTF.

The V and J genes are TRBV6-5 and TRBJ2-5; D may be TRBD1 (6 bases). The end of the DNA fits TRBJ2-7 better, so the J call may be wrong. CDR1 and CDR2 (germline): MNHEY, SVGAGI. The CDR3 spans 13 residues. This CDR3 is CASSPGTNYEQYF. Written as DNA, the CDR3 is TGTGCCAGCAGTCCCGGGACAAACTACGAGCAGTACTTC.

The rearrangement uses TRBV6-5 and TRBJ2-3; the match to TRBD2 covers 7 bases. V lost 5 bases to trimming and J lost 0 bases; unmatched junction nucleotides: 5. Germline assignment: CDR1 MNHEY and CDR2 SVGAGI. The CDR3 is 15 residues long. CDR3 nucleotides: TGTGCCAGCAGTCAGACTAGCTTTAGCACAGATACGCAGTATTTT. It specifies CASSQTSFSTDTQYF.

V usage is TRBV18 and J usage is TRBJ1-1; 7 bases match TRBD1. The CDR3 has 15 amino acids. Looked up from germline, CDR1 is KGHSH and CDR2 is LQKENI. After removal of 0 bases from V and 4 bases from J, the junction contained 5 bases not matched to a gene. CDR3 DNA sequence: TGTGCCAGCTCACCACCGGGACCAGGGGGCACTGAAGCTTTCTTT. Translated: CASSPPGPGGTEAFF.

This clone has only one observation. V and J are TRBV5-4 and TRBJ2-2; D is possibly TRBD1 (6 bases). V was shortened by 0 bases and J by 0 bases, with 12 bases between the two germline ends. The germline CDR1 and CDR2 sequences are SGHNT and YYREEE (reference sequence). The CDR3 is made up of 17 amino acids. The CDR3 DNA sequence: TGTGCCAGCAGCTTGGATATGACAGGCCCGAACACCGGGGAGCTGTTTTTT. Its translation is CASSLDMTGPNTGELFF.

This chain joins TRBV12-5 and TRBJ2-7, with D possibly being TRBD1 (5 bases). The CDR3 is 13 residues long. Trimming shortened V by 0 bases and J by 9 bases, and 12 bases separated the two germline ends. Germline CDR1 LGHNT, CDR2 FRNRAP. CDR3 sequence: CASGLVQGIAQYF. In DNA, the CDR3 is TGTGCTAGTGGTTTGGTCCAGGGAATCGCGCAGTACTTC.

This clone has just a few counts. V and J are TRBV5-6 and TRBJ2-7; D may be TRBD1 (5 bases). Trimming took 1 base from V and 7 from J, leaving 9 bases between them. From germline, CDR1 is SGHDT and CDR2 YYEEEE. CDR3 length: 12 residues. The CDR3: CASSLNRFEQYF. In nucleotides, the CDR3 is TGTGCCAGCAGCTTGAACAGGTTTGAGCAGTACTTC.

The chain is built from TRBV18 and TRBJ2-1; 11 bases line up with TRBD2. Germline CDR1 is KGHSH and CDR2 is LQKENI. The CDR3 is made up of 16 amino acids. Losses at the gene ends were 6 bases for V and 7 bases for J; bases not matched to a gene: 11. CDR3 DNA: TGTGCCAGCTCGGGACAAATAGCGGGAGGGATAAATGAGCAGTTCTTC. Translated, it gives CASSGQIAGGINEQFF.

This chain uses TRBV5-1 with TRBJ2-5, with 8 bases identical to TRBD2. V gave up 5 bases and J gave up 5 bases; unmatched junction bases: 11. CDR1 and CDR2 (germline): SGHRS, YFSETQ. This CDR3 spans 15 amino acids. In DNA form, the CDR3 reads TGCGCCAGCAGGGAGATTACTAGCGGAAGGGAGACCCAGTACTTC. Residues: CASREITSGRETQYF.

V and J are TRBV11-2 and TRBJ2-7; D is uncertain. The V and J ends lost 5 bases and 3 bases respectively, with 14 bases between them. Germline loops: CDR1 SGHAT, CDR2 FQNNGV. The CDR3 extends over 14 amino acids. The CDR3 protein is CASSPRLRNYEQYF. The CDR3 nucleotides are TGTGCCAGCAGCCCCAGACTCCGAAACTACGAGCAGTACTTC.